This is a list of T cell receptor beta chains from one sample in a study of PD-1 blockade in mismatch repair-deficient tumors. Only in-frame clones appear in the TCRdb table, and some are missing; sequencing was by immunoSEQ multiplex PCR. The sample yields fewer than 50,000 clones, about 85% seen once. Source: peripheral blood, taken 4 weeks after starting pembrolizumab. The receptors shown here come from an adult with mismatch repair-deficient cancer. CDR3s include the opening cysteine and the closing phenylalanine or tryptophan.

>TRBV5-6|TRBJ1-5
CASSLGRQSNQPQHF
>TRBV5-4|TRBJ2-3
CASRNGTGLPDTQYF
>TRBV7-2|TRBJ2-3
CASSPQSSTDTQYF
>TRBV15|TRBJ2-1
CATSRDEGNEQFF
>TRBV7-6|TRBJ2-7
CASSPNTRGEQYF
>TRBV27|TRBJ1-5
CASSFSGGNQPQHF
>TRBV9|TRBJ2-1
CASSVAGDGGRQSYNEQFF
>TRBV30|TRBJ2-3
CAWSLAIPGLGTQYF
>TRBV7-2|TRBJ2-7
CASSLLSGPYEQYF
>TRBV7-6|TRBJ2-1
CASSLYGGSSYNEQFF
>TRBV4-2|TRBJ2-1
CASSQVLSGNQFF
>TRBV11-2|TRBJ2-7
CASSSLQRGGKRSYEQYF
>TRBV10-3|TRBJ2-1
CAITGSGRGEQFF
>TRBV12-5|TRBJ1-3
CASGLVKGGNTIYF
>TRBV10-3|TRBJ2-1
CAISERERGDEQFF
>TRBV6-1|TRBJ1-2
CASSPDVRGGYTF
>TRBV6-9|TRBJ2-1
CASLRGYNEQFF
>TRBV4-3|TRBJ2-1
CASSQESWENSYNEQFF
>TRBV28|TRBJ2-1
CASSTLGGRSYNEQFF